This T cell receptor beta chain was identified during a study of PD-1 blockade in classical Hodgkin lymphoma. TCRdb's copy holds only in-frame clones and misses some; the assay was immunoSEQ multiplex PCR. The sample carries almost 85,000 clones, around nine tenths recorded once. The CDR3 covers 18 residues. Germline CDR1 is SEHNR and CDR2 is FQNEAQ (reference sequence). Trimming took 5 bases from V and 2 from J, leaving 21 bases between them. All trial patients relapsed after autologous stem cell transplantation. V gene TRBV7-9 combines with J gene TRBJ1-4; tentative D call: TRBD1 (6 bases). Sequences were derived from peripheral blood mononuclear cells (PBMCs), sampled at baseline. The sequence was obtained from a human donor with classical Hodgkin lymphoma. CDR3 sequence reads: CASSPKVSGAWTNEKLFF. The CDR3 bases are TGTGCCAGCAGCCCGAAGGTGTCGGGGGCGTGGACTAATGAAAAACTGTTTTTT.